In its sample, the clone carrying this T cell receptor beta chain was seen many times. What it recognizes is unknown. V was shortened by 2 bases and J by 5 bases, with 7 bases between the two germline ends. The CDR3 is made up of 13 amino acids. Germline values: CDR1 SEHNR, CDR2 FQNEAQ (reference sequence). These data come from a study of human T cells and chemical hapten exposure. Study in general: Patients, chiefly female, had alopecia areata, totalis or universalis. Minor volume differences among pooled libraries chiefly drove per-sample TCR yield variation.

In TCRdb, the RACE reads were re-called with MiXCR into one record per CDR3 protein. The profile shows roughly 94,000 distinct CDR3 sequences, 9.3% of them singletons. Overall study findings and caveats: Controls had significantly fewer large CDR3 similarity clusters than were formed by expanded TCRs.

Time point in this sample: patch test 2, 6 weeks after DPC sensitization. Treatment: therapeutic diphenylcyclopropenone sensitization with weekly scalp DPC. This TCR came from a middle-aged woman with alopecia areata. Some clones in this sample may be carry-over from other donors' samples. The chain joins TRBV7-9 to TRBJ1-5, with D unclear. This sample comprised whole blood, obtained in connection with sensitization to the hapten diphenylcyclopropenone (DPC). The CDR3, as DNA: TGTGCCAGCAGCTTAAGAAGGGATCAGCCCCAGCATTTT. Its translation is CASSLRRDQPQHF.